The next 30 T cell receptor beta chains were all read from a single sample in a study of blood T cell repertoires in COVID-19. Profiled with immunoSEQ multiplex PCR; TCRdb holds only in-frame clones, not every one. The sample lists about 140,000 clones, 85% occurring once. Source material: peripheral blood. These receptors were collected from a man aged 45 to 65 with acute or convalescent COVID-19.

This chain uses TRBV10-1 with TRBJ2-5; D remains ambiguous. V dropped 0 bases and J dropped 2 bases, with 4 bases sitting between them. The CDR3 is 13 amino acids. Germline V lookup: CDR1 WNHNN, CDR2 SYGVQD (reference sequence). DNA of the CDR3: TGCGCCAGCAGTGAGTCGAGGCAAGAGACCCAGTACTTC. This sequence encodes CASSESRQETQYF.

This clone was counted a single time. The chain employs TRBV28 and TRBJ2-3, with 7 bases aligning to TRBD1. Trimming removed 5 bases from V and 1 base from J; junction bases left unmatched: 6. Germline V gene lookup returns CDR1 MDHEN and CDR2 SYDVKM. The CDR3 length is 15 residues. The CDR3 DNA is TGTGCCAGCAGTGACCGGGACAGCGGCACAGATACGCAGTATTTT. This gives the protein CASSDRDSGTDTQYF.

The chain carries TRBV15 and TRBJ2-1; 12 nucleotides align to TRBD2. Trimming cost V 0 bases and J 8 bases; bases outside gene matches: 5. This CDR3 contains 16 residues. Germline-derived CDR1 and CDR2 are LNHNV and YYDKDF (reference sequence). CDR3 bases: TGTGCCACCAGCAGAGATATGGGACTAGCGGGCGATGAGCAGTTCTTC. Encoded protein: CATSRDMGLAGDEQFF.

The chain is built from TRBV6-5 and TRBJ1-3, with a tentative D call TRBD1 (6 bases). Per the germline V gene, CDR1 is MNHEY and CDR2 is SVGAGI. Trimming stripped 6 bases from V and 4 bases from J, with 10 bases between. This CDR3 contains 13 residues. The CDR3, as DNA: TGTGCCAGCAGCTCCGGGACAGGAAACACCATATATTTT. As protein: CASSSGTGNTIYF.

The V and J genes are TRBV19 and TRBJ1-5; possibly TRBD1 for D (5 bases). Trimming cost V 0 bases and J 14 bases, with 11 bases left between them. Germline-derived CDR1 and CDR2 are LNHDA and SQIVND (reference sequence). This CDR3 spans 12 amino acids. CDR3 in DNA: TGTGCCAGTAGTATAGACTCCGGGGGGGAGCATTTT. Translating it yields CASSIDSGGEHF.

The J gene is TRBJ2-7, the V gene TRBV3-1 (or the pseudogene TRBV3-2); 13 bases line up with TRBD2. The CDR3 runs to 16 residues. With V trimmed by 0 bases and J by 5 bases, 4 bases remained unmatched. From germline, CDR1 is LGHDT and CDR2 YNNKEL (reference sequence). The CDR3 is CASSQEGLAGNHEQYF. The CDR3 coding sequence is TGTGCCAGCAGCCAAGAGGGACTAGCGGGAAATCACGAGCAGTACTTC.

The gene calls are TRBV19 and TRBJ1-1, with 9 positions matching TRBD1. Losses at the gene ends were 2 bases for V and 5 bases for J; bases not matched to a gene: 3. Germline-derived CDR1 and CDR2 are LNHDA and SQIVND (reference sequence). The CDR3 runs 14 residues. The CDR3 DNA sequence: TGTGCCAGTAGTATAAGACAGGGGGATACTGAAGCTTTCTTT. Protein sequence: CASSIRQGDTEAFF. Together with reference TRBV19 and TRBJ1-1, the CDR3 gives the full variable domain: DGGITQSPKYLFRKEGQNVTLSCEQNLNHDAMYWYRQDPGQGLRLIYYSQIVNDFQKGDIAEGYSVSREKKESFPLTVTSAQKNPTAFYLCASSIRQGDTEAFFGQGTRLTVV.

The V call is TRBV6-1, the J call TRBJ1-2; D is possibly TRBD1 (5 bases). V was clipped by 5 bases and J by 4 bases, with 26 bases between them. This CDR3 region has 18 residues. Germline loops: CDR1 MNHNS, CDR2 SASEGT. The CDR3 protein is CASSKGLPRGGVSYGYTF. The CDR3, as DNA: TGTGCCAGCAGTAAAGGACTCCCCCGGGGGGGGGTAAGCTATGGCTACACCTTC.

V gene TRBV11-2 combines with J gene TRBJ1-5; D gene unclear. V was trimmed by 3 bases and J by 8 bases, leaving 8 bases between them. The CDR3 is 12 residues long. Germline V CDR1 and CDR2: SGHAT, FQNNGV. The CDR3 reads CASSFRSEPQHF. The CDR3 region has the DNA TGTGCCAGCAGCTTCCGTTCGGAGCCCCAGCATTTT. The full variable domain, its missing parts supplied by reference TRBV11-2 and TRBJ1-5, is EAGVAQSPRYKIIEKRQSVAFWCNPISGHATLYWYQQILGQGPKLLIQFQNNGVVDDSQLPKDRFSAERLKGVDSTLKIQPAKLEDSAVYLCASSFRSEPQHFGDGTRLSIL.

The chain uses TRBV13 and TRBJ1-1; 7 bases map to TRBD1. CDR3 size: 14 residues. Germline V CDR1 and CDR2: PRHDT, FYEKMQ (reference sequence). The V gene end was trimmed by 5 bases and the J gene end by 6 bases; junction bases not matched to a gene: 9. The CDR3 nucleotides read TGTGCCAGCAGCATCTGGGACAGCTTATCTGAAGCTTTCTTT. This encodes CASSIWDSLSEAFF.

The gene calls are TRBV19 and TRBJ2-1; D might be TRBD1 (5 bases). Germline V gene lookup returns CDR1 LNHDA and CDR2 SQIVND (reference sequence). The CDR3 contains 15 residues. The V end lost 6 bases, the J end lost 0 bases, and 12 bases lay between the germline ends. The CDR3 DNA sequence: TGTGCCAGTAGGGCTGCAGGGTTCTCCTACAATGAGCAGTTCTTC. It is translated as CASRAAGFSYNEQFF.

This rearrangement joins TRBV13 to TRBJ2-3; 15 bases are a match to TRBD2. The CDR3 has 18 residues. Trimming took 4 bases from V and 5 from J; bases not matched to a gene: 10. Germline V gene lookup returns CDR1 PRHDT and CDR2 FYEKMQ (reference sequence). The CDR3 sequence: CASSSRGWTSGREDTQYF. In nucleotides, the CDR3 is TGTGCCAGCAGCTCAAGAGGGTGGACTAGCGGGAGGGAAGATACGCAGTATTTT.

CDR3 bases: TGTGCCAGCAGCCCGGGCGGACTAGAATCAGATACGCAGTATTTT. Protein sequence: CASSPGGLESDTQYF. V is TRBV7-3 and J is TRBJ2-3; 7 bases agree with TRBD2. The CDR3 spans 15 residues. Trimming cost V 5 bases and J 4 bases; bases outside gene matches: 9. Per the germline V gene, CDR1 is SGHTA and CDR2 is FQGTGA.

The V gene is TRBV10-3, the J gene TRBJ2-6, with 7 bases fitting TRBD1. V lost 7 bases to trimming and J lost 0 bases; unmatched junction nucleotides: 9. The CDR3 has 17 residues. Germline loops: CDR1 ENHRY, CDR2 SYGVKD. CDR3 amino acids: CAINPRDSISGANVLTF. The CDR3, as DNA: TGTGCCATCAACCCCCGGGACAGCATCTCTGGGGCCAACGTCCTGACTTTC.

The genes are TRBV15 and TRBJ2-2; TRBD1 matches 8 bases. CDR3 length equals 15 residues. After removal of 5 bases from V and 0 bases from J, the junction contained 2 bases not matched to a gene. Germline V gives CDR1 LNHNV, CDR2 YYDKDF (reference sequence). In nucleotides, the CDR3 is TGTGCCACCAGCCCGGGACAGGCGAACACCGGGGAGCTGTTTTTT. This encodes CATSPGQANTGELFF.

The chain carries TRBV19 and TRBJ1-4; 11 bases agree with TRBD1. The germline CDR1 and CDR2 sequences are LNHDA and SQIVND (reference sequence). This CDR3 is 15 amino acids long. V shed 5 bases and J 10 bases; nucleotides not matched to a gene: 9. The CDR3 DNA is TGTGCCAGTAGTGAACCGGGACAGGGGGAGGGAAAACTGTTTTTT. Protein product: CASSEPGQGEGKLFF.

The chain uses TRBV28 and TRBJ1-1; a possible D gene is TRBD1 (5 bases). V gave up 3 bases and J gave up 10 bases, with 15 bases separating them. The germline V gene has CDR1 MDHEN and CDR2 SYDVKM. This CDR3 is 13 amino acids long. The CDR3 sequence is CASSFPQGRRAFF. DNA for the CDR3: TGTGCCAGCAGTTTCCCGCAGGGAAGGAGAGCTTTCTTT.

The genes are TRBV10-1 and TRBJ2-1; possible D gene TRBD1, 5 bases. V lost 6 bases and J 4 bases, leaving 10 bases between the germline ends. Germline lookup yields CDR1 WNHNN and CDR2 SYGVQD (reference sequence). This CDR3 comprises 13 residues. CDR3 nucleotide sequence: TGCGCCAGCAGCTTGGACAATTACAATGAGCAGTTCTTC. It codes for CASSLDNYNEQFF.

This clone has a single count. The genes are TRBV7-9 and TRBJ1-1; D unclear. V lost 5 bases to trimming and J lost 12 bases, with 4 bases between them. Germline V gene sequence: CDR1 SEHNR, CDR2 FQNEAQ (reference sequence). The CDR3 contains 8 residues. The CDR3 reads CASSPSFF. The CDR3 DNA is TGTGCCAGCAGCCCATCTTTCTTT.

The chain uses TRBV10-3 and TRBJ1-6; D might be TRBD1 (5 bases). Germline lookup yields CDR1 ENHRY and CDR2 SYGVKD. The V and J ends lost 6 bases and 6 bases respectively, with 9 bases between them. This CDR3 spans 13 amino acids. The CDR3, as DNA: TGTGCCATCAGGGGGCCGGGTAATTCACCCCTCCACTTT. This translates into CAIRGPGNSPLHF.

V and J are TRBV2 and TRBJ2-7; TRBD1 aligns across 9 bases. CDR1 and CDR2 (germline): SNHLY, FYNNEI. This CDR3 contains 16 residues. V shed 3 bases, J shed 2 bases, and the junction held 8 bases outside the gene matches. The CDR3, as DNA: TGTGCCAGCAGTGAGGGCCTCGGGACAGGGACCTACGAGCAGTACTTC. Its protein product is CASSEGLGTGTYEQYF.

The chain has TRBV7-9 and TRBJ1-2; no definite D call. This CDR3 has 14 residues. Germline values: CDR1 SEHNR, CDR2 FQNEAQ (reference sequence). Between the trimmed V and J ends, which lost 4 bases and 6 bases, there was a span of 15 bases. CDR3 coding DNA: TGTGCCAGCAGCTCAGGCCGAGGGCGGGATGGCTACACCTTC. This encodes CASSSGRGRDGYTF.

This clone was recorded once. J is TRBJ2-4 and V is TRBV6-2 or TRBV6-3; 7 nucleotides match TRBD1. V gave up 6 bases and J gave up 4 bases; unmatched junction bases: 6. Germline V gene sequence: CDR1 MNHEY, CDR2 SVGEGT. CDR3 length: 14 amino acids. CDR3 protein: CASSLGTVKNIQYF. In DNA form, the CDR3 reads TGTGCCAGCAGCCTCGGGACAGTGAAAAACATTCAGTACTTC.

CDR3 bases: TGTGCCAGCAGCCCCAGTTGGTCCTCCTATAATTCACCCCTCCACTTT. Residues: CASSPSWSSYNSPLHF. The chain employs TRBV3-1 (or the pseudogene TRBV3-2) and TRBJ1-6; no firm D call. CDR3 length: 16 amino acids. Germline CDR1 LGHDT, CDR2 YNNKEL (reference sequence). V shed 4 bases and J shed 0 bases, with 10 bases lying between them.

This rearrangement joins TRBV19 to TRBJ2-4; 8 nucleotides align to TRBD2. CDR1 and CDR2 (germline): LNHDA, SQIVND (reference sequence). There are 21 residues in the CDR3. The junction had 21 bases not matched to a gene; V was cut back by 5 bases and J by 0 bases. CDR3 sequence (DNA): TGTGCCAGTAGTTCCGACAATGGCGGGAGGACACCGAGAATAGCCAAAAACATTCAGTACTTC. This codes for CASSSDNGGRTPRIAKNIQYF.

The chain joins TRBV29-1 to TRBJ2-5, with D perhaps TRBD2 (7 bases). CDR3 size: 13 residues. Germline values: CDR1 SQVTM, CDR2 ANQGSEA. Deletions cut 4 bases from V and 1 base from J, with 10 bases between. The CDR3 nucleotides are TGCAGCGTTGGGGGGGGCCCCCAAGAGACCCAGTACTTC. It encodes CSVGGGPQETQYF.

The rearrangement uses TRBV18 and TRBJ2-1; TRBD1 agrees at 10 bases. The CDR3 has 14 amino acids. With 4 bases clipped from V and 6 bases from J, the junction kept 3 bases outside the gene matches. The germline V gene has CDR1 KGHSH and CDR2 LQKENI. The CDR3 spells CASSHGTGVNEQFF. The CDR3 DNA sequence: TGTGCCAGCTCACACGGGACAGGGGTCAATGAGCAGTTCTTC. The full variable domain, with the rest looked up from reference TRBV18 and TRBJ2-1, is NAGVMQNPRHLVRRRGQEARLRCSPMKGHSHVYWYRQLPEEGLKFMVYLQKENIIDESGMPKERFSAEFPKEGPSILRIQQVVRGDSAAYFCASSHGTGVNEQFFGPGTRLTVL.

The gene calls are TRBV7-2 and TRBJ2-1; 9 bases fit TRBD2. This CDR3 contains 16 residues. Trimming cost V 1 base and J 4 bases; bases outside gene matches: 5. Germline-derived CDR1 and CDR2 are SGHTA and FQGNSA. The CDR3 region is CASSLVVAGAYNEQFF. CDR3 bases: TGTGCCAGCAGCTTAGTAGTAGCGGGAGCTTACAATGAGCAGTTCTTC. The full variable domain, rest sourced from reference TRBV7-2 and TRBJ2-1, is GAGVSQSPSNKVTEKGKDVELRCDPISGHTALYWYRQSLGQGLEFLIYFQGNSAPDKSGLPSDRFSAERTGGSVSTLTIQRTQQEDSAVYLCASSLVVAGAYNEQFFGPGTRLTVL.

This chain connects TRBV7-2 to TRBJ1-5; the D is unclear. From germline, CDR1 is SGHTA and CDR2 FQGNSA. V lost 5 bases and J lost 5, with 16 bases in between. The CDR3 is 15 amino acids. The CDR3 sequence: CASSLAWTADQPQHF. Here the CDR3 DNA reads TGTGCCAGCAGCCTCGCTTGGACTGCCGATCAGCCCCAGCATTTT.

This rearrangement joins TRBV28 to TRBJ2-1; D may be TRBD2 (5 bases). CDR1 MDHEN and CDR2 SYDVKM come from the germline V gene. CDR3 length: 14 residues. The V end was cut by 8 bases, the J end by 4 bases, with 15 bases between. The DNA of the CDR3 is TGTGCCAGCGGAGGAGAGAGGGAATACAATGAGCAGTTCTTC. This gives the protein CASGGEREYNEQFF.